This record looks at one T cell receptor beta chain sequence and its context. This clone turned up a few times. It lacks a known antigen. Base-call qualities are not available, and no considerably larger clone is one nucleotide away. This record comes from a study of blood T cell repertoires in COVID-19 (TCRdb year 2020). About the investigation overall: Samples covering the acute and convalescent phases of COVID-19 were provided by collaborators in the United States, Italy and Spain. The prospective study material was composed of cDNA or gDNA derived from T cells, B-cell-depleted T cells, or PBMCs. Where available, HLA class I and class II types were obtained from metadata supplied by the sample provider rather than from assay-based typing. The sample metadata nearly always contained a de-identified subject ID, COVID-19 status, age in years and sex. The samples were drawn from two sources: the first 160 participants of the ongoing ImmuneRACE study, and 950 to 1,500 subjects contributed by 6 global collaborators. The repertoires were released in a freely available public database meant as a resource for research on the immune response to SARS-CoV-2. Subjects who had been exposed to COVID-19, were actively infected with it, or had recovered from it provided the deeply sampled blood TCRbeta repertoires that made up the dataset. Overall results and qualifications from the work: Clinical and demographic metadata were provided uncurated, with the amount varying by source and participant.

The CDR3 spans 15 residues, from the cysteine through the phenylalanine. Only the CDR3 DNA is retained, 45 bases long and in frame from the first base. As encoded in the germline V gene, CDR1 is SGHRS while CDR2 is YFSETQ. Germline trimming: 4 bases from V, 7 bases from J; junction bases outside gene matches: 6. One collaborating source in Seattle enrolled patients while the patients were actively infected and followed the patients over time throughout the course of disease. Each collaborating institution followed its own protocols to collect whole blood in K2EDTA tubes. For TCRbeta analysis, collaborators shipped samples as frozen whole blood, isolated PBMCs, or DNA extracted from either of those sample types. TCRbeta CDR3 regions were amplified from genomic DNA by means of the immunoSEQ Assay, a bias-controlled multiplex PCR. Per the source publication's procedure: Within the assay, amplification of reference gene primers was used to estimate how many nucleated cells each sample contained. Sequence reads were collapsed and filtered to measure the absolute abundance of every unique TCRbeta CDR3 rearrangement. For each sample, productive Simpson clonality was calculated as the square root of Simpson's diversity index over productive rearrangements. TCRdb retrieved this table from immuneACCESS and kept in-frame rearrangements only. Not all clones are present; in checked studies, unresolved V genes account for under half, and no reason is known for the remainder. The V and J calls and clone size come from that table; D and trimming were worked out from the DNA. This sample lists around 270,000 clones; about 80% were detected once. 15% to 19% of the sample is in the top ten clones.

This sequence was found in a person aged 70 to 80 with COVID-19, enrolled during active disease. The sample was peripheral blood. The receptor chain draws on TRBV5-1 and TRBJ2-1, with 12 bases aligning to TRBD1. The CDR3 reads CASSEGQGARNEQFF. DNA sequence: TGCGCCAGCAGCGAGGGACAGGGGGCGAGGAATGAGCAGTTCTTC.